The source of this T cell receptor beta chain is a study of CD8 T cells in ankylosing spondylitis. CDR1 DFQATT and CDR2 SNEGSKA come from the germline V gene (reference sequence). Trimming took 3 bases from V and 3 from J; bases not matched to a gene: 18. CDR3 length: 18 amino acids. Study results and limitations: Disease-linked clones were CD8+ and relatively rare in peripheral blood. Blood from ankylosing spondylitis patients appeared to carry a characteristic eight-variant TCR beta motif.

Regarding this clonotype: Its matching antigen is unknown.

Researchers built TCR beta libraries using quantitative 5'-RACE with molecular barcodes. One entry per CDR3 protein results from TCRdb running MiXCR on the 5' RACE reads. The sample includes approximately 130,000 distinct CDR3 sequences, 7% to 10% seen only once; the top ten take approximately 3.3%. This chain connects TRBV20-1 to TRBJ2-3; 7 nucleotides align to TRBD2. The receptor's source is a male donor with ankylosing spondylitis or in good health (not recorded which). Sequenced input: blood, either unsorted or a sorted T cell fraction (not recorded which). The CDR3 sequence: CSARLNFRLARRTDTQYF. Written as DNA, the CDR3 is TGCAGTGCTAGGTTGAACTTTCGACTAGCCCGTAGAACAGATACGCAGTATTTT.